These T cell receptor beta chains were read from a single sample in a study of cytomegalovirus exposure and HLA in healthy donors. Sequencing was performed with immunoSEQ multiplex PCR; in TCRdb, only in-frame clones are kept and a portion is missing. The sample consists of fewer than 150,000 clones, 80% of them appearing once. Source material: PBMCs. The receptor set was obtained from a male donor in good health and CMV-seronegative. CDR3s include the opening cysteine and the closing phenylalanine or tryptophan. A D gene is named only where the DNA matches it firmly. Expanded clones get a size class; other rows say once, few or many, or leave the size out.

D	size	V	J	DNA	CDR3
TRBD1	.	TRBV2	TRBJ2-5	TGTGCCAGCAGTGAAATCAGGGGGCAGCAGTACTTC	CASSEIRGQQYF
.	once	TRBV6-5	TRBJ1-3	TGTGCCAGCAGTTCCATCCTTACGGGATCTGGAAACACCATATATTTT	CASSSILTGSGNTIYF
TRBD1	once	TRBV5-1	TRBJ1-1	TGCGCCAGCAGCTTATGGACAGGGGGTTTATTTTCCACTGAAGCTTTCTTT	CASSLWTGGLFSTEAFF
.	.	TRBV7-2	TRBJ1-4	TGTGCCAGCAGCCCCAGGGGTTTGGGGGAAAAACTGTTTTTT	CASSPRGLGEKLFF
.	.	TRBV28	TRBJ2-3	TGTGCCAGCAGTCCCCTGGATCCGCCAGGGCGCACAGATACGCAGTATTTT	CASSPLDPPGRTDTQYF
TRBD2	.	TRBV5-5	TRBJ2-3	TGTGCCAGCAGCTGGACTAGCGGGGGGTCAGATACGCAGTATTTT	CASSWTSGGSDTQYF
.	.	TRBV7-9	TRBJ1-1	TGTGCCAGCAGCTTAGGGGCTTCGACGAACACTGAAGCTTTCTTT	CASSLGASTNTEAFF
.	.	TRBV28	TRBJ2-7	TGTGCCAGCAGTTTCCTGACAGGCTTCTCCTACGAGCAGTACTTC	CASSFLTGFSYEQYF
.	.	TRBV7-2	TRBJ2-6	TGTGCCAGCTCCCCCCAGGGAATCAACGTCCTGACTTTC	CASSPQGINVLTF
.	.	TRBV2	TRBJ2-6	TGTGCCAGCAGTGAAGCGCTTGGGGGGAGAGAGGACCCTGGGGCCAACGTCCTGACTTTC	CASSEALGGREDPGANVLTF
.	.	TRBV28	TRBJ1-5	TGTGCCAGCAGTTCGGGAAGTAATAGCAATCAGCCCCAGCATTTT	CASSSGSNSNQPQHF
.	.	TRBV11-3	TRBJ2-3	TGTGCCAGCAGCTTAGCTTTCGGGGGAACGCAGTATTTT	CASSLAFGGTQYF
.	.	TRBV5-4	TRBJ2-3	TGTGCCAGCAGCTTACGACCGGACAGACCCCCAGATACGCAGTATTTT	CASSLRPDRPPDTQYF
TRBD1	.	TRBV7-6	TRBJ1-1	TGTGCCAGCAGCCATCAATCGACAGGGGACACTGAAGCTTTCTTT	CASSHQSTGDTEAFF
.	.	TRBV5-5	TRBJ1-2	TGTGCCAGCAGCTTAGACGTTACAGGCTATGGCTACACCTTC	CASSLDVTGYGYTF
TRBD1	.	TRBV5-1	TRBJ2-7	TGCGCCAGCAGCTTAGGGCTAAGTGTGCAGGGGGCTACCTACGAGCAGTACTTC	CASSLGLSVQGATYEQYF
TRBD1	.	TRBV4-1	TRBJ1-1	TGCGCCAGCAGAACCTTAGGACAGGGGGTTGAAGCTTTCTTT	CASRTLGQGVEAFF